The 28 T cell receptor beta chains reported below all come from one sample, sequenced in a study of T cells in localized non-small cell lung cancer. The method was immunoSEQ multiplex PCR; TCRdb's version includes in-frame clones alone and lacks a portion of them. The sample has 20,000 to 25,000 clones, roughly 84% seen once. The sample here was PBMCs, taken before any cancer treatment. The receptors were gathered from a woman aged 35-70 years with stage II squamous cell lung carcinoma.

The chain has TRBV7-9 and TRBJ2-3, with 8 bases fitting TRBD2. Looked up from germline, CDR1 is SEHNR and CDR2 is FQNEAQ (reference sequence). CDR3 length equals 18 residues. With 5 bases clipped from V and 0 bases from J, the junction kept 13 bases outside the gene matches. In DNA, the CDR3 is TGTGCCAGCAGCCTACCTTCTTCTAGCGGGCCGAGCACAGATACGCAGTATTTT. Residues: CASSLPSSSGPSTDTQYF.

V gene TRBV5-1 combines with J gene TRBJ2-3; 12 bases line up with TRBD2. This CDR3 region has 20 residues. Germline trimming cut 3 bases from V and 4 bases from J; bases unmatched to any gene: 18. In germline, CDR1 is SGHRS, CDR2 YFSETQ. In DNA form, the CDR3 reads TGCGCCAGCAGCTGGACGGCCCCTCCGACTAGCGGGGGTGGGGCAGATACGCAGTATTTT. This translates into CASSWTAPPTSGGGADTQYF.

J is TRBJ1-2 and V is TRBV19; 9 nucleotides agree with TRBD1. The germline CDR1 and CDR2 sequences are LNHDA and SQIVND (reference sequence). The CDR3 covers 16 residues. With 6 bases clipped from V and 4 bases from J, the junction kept 12 bases outside the gene matches. The CDR3 nucleotides are TGTGCCAGTAGAGGGACAGGGTTTCCGGAAGGCTATGGCTACACCTTC. It specifies CASRGTGFPEGYGYTF.

The chain recombines TRBV2 with TRBJ1-5; 11 nucleotides match TRBD1. V trimming: 3 bases; J trimming: 4 bases; junction bases outside the gene matches: 5. This CDR3 is 16 amino acids long. The germline CDR1 and CDR2 sequences are SNHLY and FYNNEI. DNA of the CDR3: TGTGCCAGCAGTGATAGGACAGGGGGCGGGAATCAGCCCCAGCATTTT. Translating gives CASSDRTGGGNQPQHF.

This clone appeared a single time. The chain joins TRBV7-2 to TRBJ1-2, with D possibly being TRBD1 (5 bases). Germline assignment: CDR1 SGHTA and CDR2 FQGNSA. Trimming took 5 bases from V and 8 from J, leaving 15 bases between them. The length of the CDR3 is 13 residues. CDR3 sequence: CASSPGTSRGYTF. The CDR3, as DNA: TGTGCCAGCAGCCCCGGGACCTCCAGGGGCTACACCTTC.

The chain combines TRBV30 with TRBJ1-6, with D unresolved. The CDR3 totals 12 residues. V was pared by 4 bases and J by 9 bases, with 10 bases between. Germline V gives CDR1 GTSNPN, CDR2 SVGIG (reference sequence). CDR3 in amino acids: CAWTVGVSPLHF. DNA for the CDR3: TGTGCCTGGACCGTGGGAGTTTCACCCCTCCACTTT. The full variable domain, rest sourced from reference TRBV30 and TRBJ1-6, is SQTIHQWPATLVQPVGSPLSLECTVEGTSNPNLYWYRQAAGRGLQLLFYSVGIGQISSEVPQNLSASRPQDRQFILSSKKLLLSDSGFYLCAWTVGVSPLHFGNGTRLTVT.

The chain joins TRBV29-1 to TRBJ2-1; D possibly matches TRBD1 or TRBD2 (5 bases each). Germline CDR1 reads SQVTM; CDR2 reads ANQGSEA. This CDR3 region has 12 residues. Between the trimmed V and J ends, which lost 4 bases and 7 bases, there was a span of 11 bases. CDR3 residues: CSVARESNEQFF. CDR3 sequence (DNA): TGCAGCGTTGCCAGGGAGTCAAATGAGCAGTTCTTC.

This clone is medium-sized by share. This chain joins TRBV5-6 and TRBJ2-7; 11 nucleotides match TRBD2. Germline loops: CDR1 SGHDT, CDR2 YYEEEE. After removal of 2 bases from V and 2 bases from J, the junction contained 6 bases not matched to a gene. The CDR3 loop spans 16 amino acids. The CDR3 coding sequence is TGTGCCAGCAGCTTCCCGACTAGCGGGAACCCCTACGAGCAGTACTTC. Protein: CASSFPTSGNPYEQYF.

The chain has TRBV14 and TRBJ2-1; TRBD2 is a possible D gene (5 bases). V was cut by 1 base and J by 0 bases, with 16 bases left in between. The CDR3 is 18 residues long. Germline values: CDR1 SGHDN, CDR2 FVKESK. Here the CDR3 DNA reads TGTGCCAGCAGCCAAGTGGGAGACTGGTCAAGCTCCTACAATGAGCAGTTCTTC. Its protein product is CASSQVGDWSSSYNEQFF.

This clone has more than one count but fewer than ten. V gene TRBV7-3 combines with J gene TRBJ2-7, with TRBD2 as a possible D gene (6 bases). Germline values: CDR1 SGHTA, CDR2 FQGTGA. The CDR3 sequence is 15 residues long. The ends were cut back, 5 bases at V and 3 bases at J, with 17 bases in the middle. In DNA form, the CDR3 reads TGTGCCAGCAGCGTAGACGGGACTGGACTCTACGAGCAGTACTTC. This sequence encodes CASSVDGTGLYEQYF.

This clone was recorded a few times. The J gene is TRBJ2-3, the V gene TRBV4-2; 12 nucleotides line up with TRBD2. The CDR3 has 16 residues. Germline values: CDR1 LGHNA, CDR2 YNFKEQ. V lost 6 bases, J lost 4 bases, and 8 bases stayed unmatched. CDR3 nucleotide sequence: TGTGCCAGCAGTCAATGGACTAGCGGGACGGCAGATACGCAGTATTTT. As protein: CASSQWTSGTADTQYF.

The rearrangement joins TRBV28 to TRBJ1-2, with 7 bases lining up with TRBD1. Trimming cost V 4 bases and J 0 bases; bases outside gene matches: 11. Per the germline V gene, CDR1 is MDHEN and CDR2 is SYDVKM. The CDR3 spans 17 residues. CDR3 DNA: TGTGCCAGCAGTTCCCTACCCGGACAGGCTACTAACTATGGCTACACCTTC. This translates into CASSSLPGQATNYGYTF.

The chain couples TRBV20-1 to TRBJ1-1; possibly TRBD1 for D (5 bases). The CDR3 extends over 11 amino acids. Trimming removed 5 bases from V and 1 base from J, with 5 bases in between. Per germline, CDR1 DFQATT and CDR2 SNEGSKA (reference sequence). This CDR3 reads CSAGGNTEAFF. CDR3 nucleotides: TGCAGTGCTGGGGGGAACACTGAAGCTTTCTTT.

The V gene is TRBV28, the J gene TRBJ1-2, with unresolved D. In germline, CDR1 is MDHEN, CDR2 SYDVKM. The V end lost 7 bases, the J end lost 4 bases, and 19 bases lay between the germline ends. This CDR3 region has 15 residues. As DNA, the CDR3 is TGTGCCAGCACTACCTCCGGTAAGGGCGGCTATGGCTACACCTTC. Encoded protein: CASTTSGKGGYGYTF.

The rearrangement joins TRBV19 to TRBJ2-7; D is uncertain. Trimming took off 0 bases at V and 12 bases at J, with 15 bases between the two ends. Germline V gene data show CDR1 as LNHDA and CDR2 as SQIVND (reference sequence). CDR3 size: 13 residues. CDR3 DNA sequence: TGTGCCAGTAGTATAGATGTACGCCCCCCTCTGTACTTC. It specifies CASSIDVRPPLYF.

The V call is TRBV4-1, the J call TRBJ2-7; 10 nucleotides line up with TRBD1. The germline V gene has CDR1 MGHRA and CDR2 YSYEKL. The CDR3 runs to 16 residues. V was clipped by 4 bases and J by 7 bases; unmatched bases: 13. The CDR3 loop is CASSPRPGTGEREQYF. The DNA of the CDR3 is TGCGCCAGCAGCCCACGTCCCGGGACAGGGGAGAGGGAGCAGTACTTC.

V and J are TRBV7-9 and TRBJ2-5, with 7 bases matching TRBD1. Germline values: CDR1 SEHNR, CDR2 FQNEAQ (reference sequence). The J segment lost 1 base and the V segment lost 1 base, leaving 9 bases of the junction unmatched. This CDR3 comprises 17 residues. CDR3 bases: TGTGCCAGCAGCTTAGGTGGGACAGCCGGTCTCCAAGAGACCCAGTACTTC. Residues: CASSLGGTAGLQETQYF.

This CDR3 reads CASSYRGYEQYF. The CDR3 DNA sequence: TGTGCCAGCAGTTATCGGGGGTACGAGCAGTACTTC. This sequence joins TRBV6-1 and TRBJ2-7; a weak D match, TRBD2 (6 bases). V gave up 5 bases and J gave up 4 bases, with 9 bases separating them. The CDR3 has 12 residues. Germline CDR1 and CDR2: MNHNS and SASEGT.

Only a few counts were recorded for this clone. The chain uses TRBV29-1 and TRBJ2-3; D is possibly TRBD1 (6 bases). The CDR3 sequence is 13 residues long. Trimming stripped 1 base from V and 5 bases from J, with 10 bases between. CDR1 is SQVTM and CDR2 is ANQGSEA in the germline V gene. CDR3 protein: CSVEAQGKDTQYF. CDR3 nucleotide sequence: TGCAGCGTTGAAGCTCAGGGGAAAGATACGCAGTATTTT.

V usage is TRBV7-2 and J usage is TRBJ2-7, with D possibly being TRBD1 (7 bases). With 5 bases removed from V and 4 bases from J, the gap between germline ends came to 18 bases. From germline, CDR1 is SGHTA and CDR2 FQGNSA. The CDR3 contains 15 residues. CDR3 in DNA: TGTGCCAGCAGCCTATGGAGGGGGCAACCGTACGAGCAGTACTTC. It specifies CASSLWRGQPYEQYF.

In this sample, this clone turned up a few times. The V and J genes are TRBV4-1 and TRBJ2-1, with D uncertain. CDR1 is MGHRA, CDR2 YSYEKL, per germline. The V end was cut by 0 bases, the J end by 0 bases, with 9 bases between. This CDR3 is built from 16 residues. The CDR3 nucleotides are TGCGCCAGCAGCCAAGAAGCTAGGACCTCCTACAATGAGCAGTTCTTC. Translation gives CASSQEARTSYNEQFF.

The chain is built from TRBV11-2 and TRBJ2-1, with TRBD2 matching over 12 bases. V trimming: 5 bases; J trimming: 0 bases; junction bases outside the gene matches: 5. This CDR3 is built from 17 residues. The germline V gene has CDR1 SGHAT and CDR2 FQNNGV. The CDR3 loop reads CASSRGLAGSSYNEQFF. The CDR3 DNA reads as TGTGCCAGCAGCCGAGGACTAGCGGGGAGCTCCTACAATGAGCAGTTCTTC. Full variable domain (rest looked up from reference TRBV11-2 and TRBJ2-1): EAGVAQSPRYKIIEKRQSVAFWCNPISGHATLYWYQQILGQGPKLLIQFQNNGVVDDSQLPKDRFSAERLKGVDSTLKIQPAKLEDSAVYLCASSRGLAGSSYNEQFFGPGTRLTVL.

The genes are TRBV7-6 and TRBJ2-7; tentative D call: TRBD2 (6 bases). Trimming removed 1 base at V and 2 bases at J, with 9 bases between. CDR1 SGHVS and CDR2 FNYEAQ come from the germline V gene. The CDR3 covers 14 residues. CDR3 nucleotide sequence: TGTGCCAGCAGCTTAGATAGCGGACCCTACGAGCAGTACTTC. Its translation: CASSLDSGPYEQYF.

The chain uses TRBV20-1 and TRBJ2-4; D is uncertain. Germline CDR1 is DFQATT and CDR2 is SNEGSKA (reference sequence). This CDR3 is 11 amino acids long. Deletions cut 4 bases from V and 6 bases from J, with 7 bases between. The CDR3 DNA is TGCAGTGCTACAGTGGGAAACATTCAGTACTTC. Encoded protein: CSATVGNIQYF.

V is TRBV27 and J is TRBJ2-1; D not resolved. V lost 3 bases and J 8 bases, leaving 26 bases between the germline ends. Germline V gene sequence: CDR1 MNHEY, CDR2 SMNVEV (reference sequence). The CDR3 runs to 18 residues. CDR3 in DNA: TGTGCCAGCAGTTTTGTTGGCTGGTCGGTCCTGGGTGTGGATGAGCAGTTCTTC. As protein: CASSFVGWSVLGVDEQFF.

This chain connects TRBV7-9 to TRBJ1-1; TRBD1 might be the D (5 bases). Trimming took off 1 base at V and 5 bases at J, with 14 bases between the two ends. The CDR3 has 15 residues. CDR1 SEHNR and CDR2 FQNEAQ come from the germline V gene (reference sequence). This chain's CDR3 is CASSLGGADSTEAFF. The CDR3 coding sequence is TGTGCCAGCAGCTTAGGTGGGGCCGATTCGACTGAAGCTTTCTTT.

The chain employs TRBV19 and TRBJ1-2, with D hard to call. V lost 3 bases and J lost 8, with 16 bases in between. CDR3 length: 14 residues. In germline, CDR1 is LNHDA, CDR2 SQIVND (reference sequence). The CDR3 sequence: CASSIVLLDRGYTF. The DNA of the CDR3 is TGTGCCAGTAGTATCGTTCTCCTTGACCGGGGCTACACCTTC.

The chain joins TRBV27 to TRBJ2-7, with 7 bases identical to TRBD2. This CDR3 is 14 amino acids long. The V and J ends lost 6 bases and 0 bases, in that order; junction bases with no gene match: 5. Germline V lookup: CDR1 MNHEY, CDR2 SMNVEV (reference sequence). The CDR3 spells CASSIAGNSYEQYF. The CDR3 coding sequence is TGTGCCAGCAGCATAGCGGGTAACTCCTACGAGCAGTACTTC.